Listed here are 9 T cell receptor beta chains from one sample, sequenced in a study of graft-versus-host responses after intestinal transplantation. Their cognate antigens are unknown. TCRdb's copy holds only in-frame clones and misses some; the assay was immunoSEQ multiplex PCR. The sample shows 84,000 or so clones, 80% to 95% of them seen only once. The sample was unstimulated CD4+ T cells sorted from spleen or lymph node cells, taken before intestinal transplant. All receptors come from a human donor who received an intestinal transplant.

The chain employs TRBV6-5 and TRBJ2-1; D is possibly TRBD1 or TRBD2 (5 bases each). Germline-derived CDR1 and CDR2 are MNHEY and SVGAGI. Trimming cost V 4 bases and J 6 bases, with 19 bases left between them. This CDR3 region has 16 residues. The CDR3 region is CASSSRVRGTGNEQFF. CDR3 bases: TGTGCCAGCAGTTCGCGAGTACGGGGAACAGGCAATGAGCAGTTCTTC.

J is TRBJ2-3 and V is TRBV27; D unclear. Deletions cut 7 bases from V and 5 bases from J, with 19 bases between. The CDR3 runs 15 residues. Germline-derived CDR1 and CDR2 are MNHEY and SMNVEV (reference sequence). CDR3 loop: CASTDVGTVIDTQYF. The CDR3 nucleotides are TGTGCCAGCACCGATGTGGGAACCGTTATAGATACGCAGTATTTT.

The V gene is TRBV27, the J gene TRBJ1-1, with no clear D. This CDR3 comprises 14 residues. V dropped 5 bases and J dropped 2 bases, with 12 bases sitting between them. CDR1 is MNHEY, CDR2 SMNVEV, per germline (reference sequence). CDR3 coding DNA: TGTGCCAGCAGTCCCTCCAGACTTAACACTGAAGCTTTCTTT. Protein sequence: CASSPSRLNTEAFF.

The chain has TRBV15 and TRBJ2-1, with TRBD2 matching over 14 bases. CDR1 is LNHNV, CDR2 YYDKDF, per germline (reference sequence). V shed 3 bases and J 8 bases; nucleotides not matched to a gene: 6. CDR3 length: 16 residues. The DNA of the CDR3 is TGTGCCACCAGCAGTCCGGGACTAGCGGGAGCACATGAGCAGTTCTTC. Protein: CATSSPGLAGAHEQFF.

The chain recombines TRBV5-1 with TRBJ2-3; D is unresolved. This CDR3 has 14 residues. With 3 bases removed from V and 4 bases from J, the gap between germline ends came to 12 bases. Per the germline V gene, CDR1 is SGHRS and CDR2 is YFSETQ. CDR3 coding DNA: TGCGCCAGCAGCTCTAACAAAGCAGCAGATACGCAGTATTTT. Its translation: CASSSNKAADTQYF.

This chain joins TRBV15 and TRBJ2-5; 14 bases agree with TRBD2. V lost 6 bases, J lost 0 bases, and 6 bases stayed unmatched. The CDR3 runs 17 residues. Germline-derived CDR1 and CDR2 are LNHNV and YYDKDF (reference sequence). In DNA form, the CDR3 reads TGTGCCACCAGGCCGGGACTAGCGGGAGCGTACCAAGAGACCCAGTACTTC. Translation: CATRPGLAGAYQETQYF.

The rearrangement uses TRBV6-5 and TRBJ1-1; a weak D match, TRBD1 (5 bases). From germline, CDR1 is MNHEY and CDR2 SVGAGI. V lost 6 bases and J 1 base, leaving 9 bases between the germline ends. CDR3 length equals 13 residues. In nucleotides, the CDR3 is TGTGCCAGCAGAGCAGGGTCGAACACTGAAGCTTTCTTT. Protein product: CASRAGSNTEAFF.

This sequence joins TRBV13 and TRBJ2-7, with TRBD1 matching over 9 bases. The junction had 10 bases not matched to a gene; V was cut back by 4 bases and J by 6 bases. Germline V CDR1 and CDR2: PRHDT, FYEKMQ (reference sequence). This CDR3 has 15 amino acids. CDR3 in amino acids: CASSSRDRVQFEQYF. CDR3 nucleotides: TGTGCCAGCAGCTCGCGGGACAGGGTGCAGTTCGAGCAGTACTTC. The full variable domain, in which reference TRBV13 and TRBJ2-7 provide the parts outside the CDR3, is AAGVIQSPRHLIKEKRETATLKCYPIPRHDTVYWYQQGPGQDPQFLISFYEKMQSDKGSIPDRFSAQQFSDYHSELNMSSLELGDSALYFCASSSRDRVQFEQYFGPGTRLTVT.

The J gene is TRBJ1-5, the V gene TRBV4-2; 7 bases match TRBD1. The CDR3 length is 17 residues. V shed 1 base and J 0 bases; nucleotides not matched to a gene: 6. Germline CDR1 and CDR2: LGHNA and YNFKEQ. Written as DNA, the CDR3 is TGTGCCAGCAGCCAAGGTTTCGGGACAGCTAGCAATCAGCCCCAGCATTTT. It codes for CASSQGFGTASNQPQHF.